This is a list of T cell receptor beta chains from one sample in a study of graft-versus-host responses after intestinal transplantation. Libraries were prepared by immunoSEQ multiplex PCR; TCRdb keeps only in-frame clonotypes and omits some of them. The table includes about 130,000 clones, around 90% detected once. These receptors are not linked to any known antigen. The material sequenced was unstimulated CD4+ T cells sorted from spleen or lymph node cells, taken before intestinal transplant. These receptors were obtained from a human donor who received an intestinal transplant. Both conserved end residues are part of each CDR3. A D gene is named only where the DNA matches it firmly. Clone size, where shown, is once, few, many, or a class for clones that have expanded.

>TRBD2|TRBV9|TRBJ2-2|NA
CASSYSGTSGLFF
TGTGCCAGCAGCTACTCCGGGACTAGTGGGCTGTTTTTT
>NA|TRBV6-1|TRBJ1-5|NA
CASRDLGLNQPQHF
TGTGCCAGCAGAGATTTAGGTCTGAATCAGCCCCAGCATTTT
>NA|TRBV27|TRBJ2-7|NA
CASSLRPYSYEQYF
TGTGCCAGCAGTTTACGACCGTACAGCTACGAGCAGTACTTC
>NA|TRBV18|TRBJ1-4|NA
CASSLSQGSHEKLFF
TGTGCCAGCTCTCTCTCCCAGGGGTCTCATGAAAAACTGTTTTTT
>TRBD1|TRBV4-1|TRBJ2-7|NA
CASSQPGTANYEQYF
TGCGCCAGCAGCCAACCCGGGACAGCAAATTACGAGCAGTACTTC
>TRBD2|TRBV10-2|TRBJ2-7|NA
CASSDGGLAGGSSYEQYF
TGCGCCAGCAGTGACGGAGGACTAGCGGGCGGTAGCTCCTACGAGCAGTACTTC
>TRBD1|TRBV27|TRBJ2-7|NA
CASSSGRGYEQYF
TGTGCCAGCAGTTCGGGCAGGGGGTACGAGCAGTACTTC
>TRBD2|TRBV12-5|TRBJ2-5|NA
CASGLTRGGLVLSQETQYF
TGTGCTAGTGGTTTGACCCGGGGGGGACTAGTGCTGTCCCAAGAGACCCAGTACTTC
>TRBD1|TRBV28|TRBJ1-2|NA
CASSGRTGPGLYGYTF
TGTGCCAGCAGTGGACGGACAGGGCCGGGGCTCTATGGCTACACCTTC
>NA|TRBV18|TRBJ1-2|NA
CASSPQTDGYTF
TGTGCCAGCTCACCACAGACCGATGGCTACACCTTC
>NA|TRBV7-2|TRBJ2-6|NA
CASSLWTVLSGANVLTF
TGTGCCAGCAGCTTATGGACAGTTCTCTCTGGGGCCAACGTCCTGACTTTC
>NA|TRBV5-1|TRBJ2-1|NA
CASSPSYNEQFF
TGCGCCAGCAGCCCCTCGTACAATGAGCAGTTCTTC
>NA|TRBV30|TRBJ2-7|NA
CAWSGLRTVSYEQYF
TGTGCCTGGAGTGGTCTTCGGACGGTCTCCTACGAGCAGTACTTC
>NA|TRBV28|TRBJ2-3|NA
CASSLGVVTDTQYF
TGTGCCAGCAGTTTGGGGGTCGTCACAGATACGCAGTATTTT
>NA|TRBV6-5|TRBJ1-1|NA
CASSFIVNTEAFF
TGTGCCAGCAGTTTTATAGTCAACACTGAAGCTTTCTTT
>TRBD1|TRBV28|TRBJ1-5|NA
CASRRTGGSQPQHF
TGTGCCAGCAGACGGACAGGGGGAAGTCAGCCCCAGCATTTT
>NA|TRBV19|TRBJ1-2|NA
CASSRTGSNYGYTF
TGTGCCAGTAGTCGTACAGGGTCTAACTATGGCTACACCTTC
>NA|TRBV29-1|TRBJ2-1|NA
CSVDLAESSYNEQFF
TGCAGCGTTGATCTCGCGGAGAGCTCCTACAATGAGCAGTTCTTC
>TRBD2|TRBV6-5|TRBJ2-1|NA
CASRRSGGVEQFF
TGTGCCAGCAGACGATCCGGGGGGGTGGAGCAGTTCTTC
>TRBD1|TRBV2|TRBJ1-1|few
CASQGQGFTEAFF
TGTGCCAGTCAGGGACAGGGGTTTACTGAAGCTTTCTTT
>TRBD2|TRBV5-1|TRBJ2-5|once
CASRSGLARETQYF
TGCGCCAGCAGATCGGGACTAGCAAGAGAGACCCAGTACTTC
>TRBD1|TRBV25-1|TRBJ1-5|NA
CASGETGVANQPQHF
TGTGCCAGCGGGGAGACAGGGGTCGCTAATCAGCCCCAGCATTTT
>NA|TRBV11-2|TRBJ1-5|NA
CASSLEGVSNQPQHF
TGTGCCAGCAGCTTAGAGGGGGTGAGCAATCAGCCCCAGCATTTT
>NA|TRBV6-5|TRBJ2-1|NA
CASSYKPSYNEQFF
TGTGCCAGCAGTTACAAGCCTTCCTACAATGAGCAGTTCTTC
>TRBD1|TRBV28|TRBJ2-4|NA
CASSFPSGGENIQYF
TGTGCCAGCAGTTTCCCCTCAGGGGGCGAAAACATTCAGTACTTC
>TRBD1|TRBV10-1|TRBJ2-7|NA
CASSERTGGYEQYF
TGCGCCAGCAGTGAGAGGACAGGGGGCTACGAGCAGTACTTC
>NA|TRBV7-2|TRBJ2-7|NA
CASSLGPSYEQYF
TGTGCCAGCAGCTTAGGCCCCTCCTACGAGCAGTACTTC